The 27 T cell receptor beta chains below all came from one sample that was sequenced in a study of T cell responses to AZD1222 COVID-19 vaccine. The data were produced by immunoSEQ multiplex PCR, yet TCRdb's version contains in-frame clones alone and is incomplete. The sample lists roughly 150,000 clones, 85% to 95% seen once, with 4.4% in the top ten. This sample comprised peripheral blood, obtained on day 0 of AZD1222 vaccination. The receptors originated from an adult in good health.

The rearrangement links TRBV6-6 to TRBJ1-2; D gene ambiguous. The CDR3 runs to 11 residues. Germline V gives CDR1 MNHNY, CDR2 SVGAGI (reference sequence). The V end lost 6 bases, the J end lost 4 bases, and 6 bases lay between the germline ends. CDR3 nucleotide sequence: TGTGCCAGCAGCCAAACCTATGGCTACACCTTC. Amino acid sequence: CASSQTYGYTF.

This clone appeared a single time. This chain uses TRBV12-3 or TRBV12-4 with TRBJ1-3; D might be TRBD1 (5 bases). The CDR3 loop spans 13 amino acids. Trimming stripped 1 base from V and 5 bases from J, with 6 bases between. The CDR3 DNA reads TGTGCCAGCAGTTTAGGGGGCAGAAACACCATATATTTT. This translates into CASSLGGRNTIYF.

This rearrangement joins TRBV15 to TRBJ2-1; no firm D call. Germline V CDR1 and CDR2: LNHNV, YYDKDF (reference sequence). This CDR3 is 19 amino acids long. Deletions cut 6 bases from V and 9 bases from J, with 33 bases between. The CDR3 region has the DNA TGTGCCACCAGGAACCCGGCGGCAGTGGCAGGATCCGTACTCCTTGAGCAGTTCTTC. The encoded protein is CATRNPAAVAGSVLLEQFF.

This rearrangement joins TRBV7-8 to TRBJ2-3, with 7 bases matching TRBD2. J lost 4 bases, V lost 0 bases, and 13 bases had no gene match. Germline V CDR1 and CDR2: SGHVS, FQNEAQ. The CDR3 has 18 amino acids. The CDR3 loop is CASSLAQRPTREADTQYF. CDR3 coding DNA: TGTGCCAGCAGCTTAGCGCAAAGACCAACCCGGGAGGCAGATACGCAGTATTTT.

The chain combines TRBV11-2 with TRBJ1-2, with D unresolved. The germline CDR1 and CDR2 sequences are SGHAT and FQNNGV. V shed 1 base and J shed 4 bases, with 13 bases lying between them. CDR3 length: 15 residues. The CDR3 reads CASSLVGTESYGYTF. CDR3 nucleotides: TGTGCCAGCAGCTTAGTGGGAACAGAAAGCTATGGCTACACCTTC.

The chain links TRBV24-1 to TRBJ1-5; TRBD1 matches 8 bases. The germline gives CDR1 KGHDR, CDR2 SFDVKD. J lost 6 bases, V lost 4 bases, and 7 bases had no gene match. The CDR3 is 15 amino acids. In nucleotides, the CDR3 is TGTGCCACCAGTGAGCAAGGACAGGGCAGTCAGCCCCAGCATTTT. It yields the protein CATSEQGQGSQPQHF.

V and J are TRBV28 and TRBJ1-6; no clear D. In germline, CDR1 is MDHEN, CDR2 SYDVKM. The CDR3 consists of 14 residues. V was cut by 5 bases and J by 0 bases, with 5 bases left in between. Here the CDR3 DNA reads TGTGCCAGCAGTCTTAGCTCCTATAATTCACCCCTCCACTTT. It codes for CASSLSSYNSPLHF.

The CDR3 nucleotides are TGTGCCATCAGTGAGTCTCCTGGCGGCAGGGGCAATTCACCCCTCCACTTT. Its translation: CAISESPGGRGNSPLHF. This chain connects TRBV10-3 to TRBJ1-6; TRBD1 is a possible D gene (6 bases). Germline lookup yields CDR1 ENHRY and CDR2 SYGVKD. There are 17 residues in the CDR3. With 0 bases removed from V and 7 bases from J, the gap between germline ends came to 16 bases.

This chain joins TRBV4-1 and TRBJ2-5, with a possible D match to TRBD1 (6 bases). Trimming stripped 0 bases from V and 4 bases from J, with 18 bases between. Per the germline V gene, CDR1 is MGHRA and CDR2 is YSYEKL. The CDR3 length is 17 residues. Here the CDR3 reads CASSQDRGSLGGETQYF. The DNA of the CDR3 is TGCGCCAGCAGCCAAGATAGAGGTTCCCTAGGGGGAGAGACCCAGTACTTC.

The chain combines TRBV28 with TRBJ1-1; possibly TRBD1 for D (6 bases). Germline values: CDR1 MDHEN, CDR2 SYDVKM. The CDR3 extends over 18 amino acids. Deletions cut 3 bases from V and 0 bases from J, with 20 bases between. CDR3 loop: CASSFPRTESFMNTEAFF. The CDR3 DNA is TGTGCCAGCAGTTTTCCTAGGACAGAGTCCTTCATGAACACTGAAGCTTTCTTT.

V is TRBV2 and J is TRBJ2-1; 8 bases map to TRBD2. The CDR3 extends over 15 amino acids. Germline CDR1 is SNHLY and CDR2 is FYNNEI. The J segment lost 7 bases and the V segment lost 5 bases, leaving 10 bases of the junction unmatched. This chain's CDR3 is CASSIQGPSGNEQFF. The DNA of the CDR3 is TGTGCCAGCAGTATACAGGGCCCTAGCGGGAATGAGCAGTTCTTC.

The V call is TRBV13, the J call TRBJ2-7; D not resolved. Per the germline V gene, CDR1 is PRHDT and CDR2 is FYEKMQ (reference sequence). The CDR3 extends over 15 amino acids. With 3 bases removed from V and 0 bases from J, the gap between germline ends came to 12 bases. The CDR3 protein is CASSFGAASSYEQYF. CDR3 nucleotide sequence: TGTGCCAGCAGCTTTGGCGCCGCGAGCTCCTACGAGCAGTACTTC.

This chain uses TRBV7-2 with TRBJ2-1; D is perhaps TRBD2 (6 bases). V was shortened by 2 bases and J by 4 bases, with 12 bases between the two germline ends. Germline V lookup: CDR1 SGHTA, CDR2 FQGNSA. The CDR3 sequence is 15 residues long. CDR3 region: CASSLLPSEYNEQFF. CDR3 coding DNA: TGTGCCAGCAGCTTACTGCCTAGCGAGTACAATGAGCAGTTCTTC.

The chain uses TRBV11-3 and TRBJ2-1, with TRBD2 matching over 10 bases. After removal of 7 bases from V and 7 bases from J, the junction contained 10 bases not matched to a gene. Germline V gene data show CDR1 as SGHNT and CDR2 as YENEEA. CDR3 size: 15 residues. The CDR3 DNA sequence: TGTGCCAGCAATTCGGCTAGCGGGAGTCTAAATGAGCAGTTCTTC. It encodes CASNSASGSLNEQFF.

This clone has more than one count but fewer than ten. The V and J genes are TRBV4-3 and TRBJ2-1; D remains ambiguous. Deletions cut 3 bases from V and 1 base from J, with 7 bases between. This CDR3 has 14 amino acids. Germline V gene sequence: CDR1 LGHNA, CDR2 YSLEER. This CDR3 reads CASSHSASYNEQFF. The CDR3 DNA reads as TGCGCCAGCAGCCATTCGGCGTCCTACAATGAGCAGTTCTTC.

The chain joins TRBV29-1 to TRBJ1-2; D may be TRBD1 (5 bases). Trimming stripped 5 bases from V and 2 bases from J, with 15 bases between. CDR3 length: 14 residues. Germline lookup yields CDR1 SQVTM and CDR2 ANQGSEA. The CDR3 nucleotides are TGCAGCGTTCTTCGGGACGCTGGAAACTATGGCTACACCTTC. This translates into CSVLRDAGNYGYTF.

CDR3 bases: TGTGCCAGCAGAGACAGTAACACTGAAGCTTTCTTT. Translating it yields CASRDSNTEAFF. V usage is TRBV6-5 and J usage is TRBJ1-1; TRBD1 might be the D (5 bases). The CDR3 covers 12 residues. V was shortened by 6 bases and J by 2 bases, with 7 bases between the two germline ends. CDR1 is MNHEY and CDR2 is SVGAGI in the germline V gene.

The V call is TRBV6-4, the J call TRBJ2-5, with 10 bases aligning to TRBD2. Germline V CDR1 and CDR2: MRHNA, SNTAGT. The CDR3 is 13 residues long. The V segment lost 9 bases and the J segment 5 bases; nucleotides outside the gene matches: 6. The CDR3 sequence: CARASGSRETQYF. The DNA for the CDR3 is TGTGCCAGGGCTAGCGGGAGTAGGGAGACCCAGTACTTC.

The chain employs TRBV7-3 and TRBJ2-2; maybe TRBD2 (7 bases). V was pared by 1 base and J by 5 bases, with 17 bases between. The CDR3 spans 17 residues. Germline CDR1 is SGHTA and CDR2 is FQGTGA. CDR3 region: CASSLSKGRGTTGELFF. CDR3 DNA: TGTGCCAGCAGCTTAAGTAAAGGGAGGGGGACTACCGGGGAGCTGTTTTTT.

The chain has TRBV19 and TRBJ1-5; TRBD1 is a possible D gene (5 bases). Looked up from germline, CDR1 is LNHDA and CDR2 is SQIVND (reference sequence). The V end was cut by 6 bases, the J end by 5 bases, with 11 bases between. There are 13 residues in the CDR3. In DNA, the CDR3 is TGTGCCAGTAGGGGACCGAAGTATCAGCCCCAGCATTTT. Translating it yields CASRGPKYQPQHF.

The J gene is TRBJ1-1, the V gene TRBV7-3, with D unclear. The CDR3 runs 13 residues. In germline, CDR1 is SGHTA, CDR2 FQGTGA. V shed 2 bases and J shed 3 bases, with 7 bases lying between them. The CDR3 DNA is TGTGCCAGCAGCTTATTCCAAGACACTGAAGCTTTCTTT. Translated: CASSLFQDTEAFF.

This rearrangement joins TRBV29-1 to TRBJ2-2; D possibly corresponds to TRBD1 (6 bases). CDR3 length: 14 residues. CDR1 and CDR2 (germline): SQVTM, ANQGSEA. Trimming took 5 bases from V and 4 from J, leaving 14 bases between them. Here the CDR3 reads CSVRTADVTGELFF. Here the CDR3 DNA reads TGCAGCGTTCGGACAGCGGACGTCACCGGGGAGCTGTTTTTT.

CDR3 in DNA: TGTGCCAGCAGGTCGGGACTAGCGGGACCTGTAAGCACAGATACGCAGTATTTT. Translating gives CASRSGLAGPVSTDTQYF. V and J are TRBV7-9 and TRBJ2-3, with 13 positions matching TRBD2. This CDR3 spans 18 amino acids. The V segment lost 6 bases and the J segment 0 bases; nucleotides outside the gene matches: 9. The germline V gene encodes CDR1 SEHNR and CDR2 FQNEAQ (reference sequence).

The chain has TRBV3-1 (or the pseudogene TRBV3-2) and TRBJ2-3; D unresolved. V gave up 1 base and J gave up 2 bases, with 4 bases separating them. This CDR3 has 13 amino acids. Germline CDR1 is LGHDT and CDR2 is YNNKEL (reference sequence). CDR3 DNA: TGTGCCAGCAGCCAAGCCCACACAGATACGCAGTATTTT. This translates into CASSQAHTDTQYF.

In DNA, the CDR3 is TGTGCCACCAGCAGAGATCCCGACAGGGTCTGGGAAAAACTGTTTTTT. Amino acids: CATSRDPDRVWEKLFF. This chain connects TRBV15 to TRBJ1-4; 7 bases are a match to TRBD1. The CDR3 spans 16 residues. The germline CDR1 and CDR2 sequences are LNHNV and YYDKDF (reference sequence). Germline trimming cut 0 bases from V and 8 bases from J; bases unmatched to any gene: 9.

The chain couples TRBV7-3 to TRBJ2-1; 9 bases agree with TRBD2. The germline gives CDR1 SGHTA, CDR2 FQGTGA. This CDR3 has 17 amino acids. V shed 5 bases, J shed 2 bases, and the junction held 10 bases outside the gene matches. The CDR3 region is CASSLRPGGRAYNEQFF. CDR3 nucleotides: TGTGCCAGCAGCCTACGCCCTGGCGGGAGGGCCTACAATGAGCAGTTCTTC.

The chain uses TRBV27 and TRBJ1-1; 7 bases are a match to TRBD1. CDR1 is MNHEY and CDR2 is SMNVEV in the germline V gene (reference sequence). V lost 5 bases to trimming and J lost 2 bases; unmatched junction nucleotides: 8. The CDR3 is 15 amino acids. CDR3 amino acids: CASSGQGVSNTEAFF. CDR3 in DNA: TGTGCCAGCAGTGGTCAGGGGGTCTCAAACACTGAAGCTTTCTTT.